The 26 T cell receptor beta chains below come from one sample, sequenced in a study of esophageal squamous cell carcinoma under preoperative chemotherapy. Sample time point: after preoperative PTX-NDP chemotherapy. One entry per CDR3 protein results from TCRdb running MiXCR on the PCR reads. The sample holds around 10,000 distinct CDR3 sequences; roughly half are singletons and the top ten take 12% to 15%. This material was acquired from a patient given preoperative chemotherapy. These TCRs come from a human donor with esophageal squamous cell carcinoma. The donor label of this sample is uncertain.

This clonotype was observed a few times. CDR3 bases: TGTGCCAGCTCAAAACCAGGGCGGGGAAACACTGAAGCTTTCTTT. Translated: CASSKPGRGNTEAFF. The chain uses TRBV18 and TRBJ1-1; maybe TRBD1 (5 bases). CDR1 KGHSH and CDR2 LQKENI come from the germline V gene. V lost 5 bases to trimming and J lost 2 bases, with 15 bases between them. This CDR3 contains 15 residues.

As concerns this clonotype: An end of the junction does not agree with germline; a read error may underlie this. V usage is TRBV12-3 or TRBV12-4 and J usage is TRBJ2-3; 8 bases match TRBD2. The CDR3 sequence is 17 residues long. In DNA, the CDR3 is TGTGCCAGCAGCGGGGGACTAGGGGGACGAGACGAAGAGACGCAGTACTTT. It is translated as CASSGGLGGRDEETQYF.

This clonotype is medium-sized by share. The chain combines TRBV6-1 with TRBJ2-5; TRBD2 might be the D (6 bases). Looked up from germline, CDR1 is MNHNS and CDR2 is SASEGT. CDR3 length equals 13 residues. The V end was cut by 11 bases, the J end by 1 base, with 14 bases between. The CDR3 spells CASTGVTQETQYF. The CDR3 nucleotides are TGTGCCTCCACGGGGGTAACCCAAGAGACCCAGTACTTC.

The table lists this clonotype with a few counts. This chain uses TRBV5-6 with TRBJ1-5; 7 positions match TRBD1. J gave up 2 bases and V 2 bases, and 7 bases lay outside the gene matches. This CDR3 contains 16 residues. Germline-derived CDR1 and CDR2 are SGHDT and YYEEEE. The CDR3 DNA reads TGTGCCAGCAGCTTCTGGGGTGACAGGGGCAATCAGCCCCAGCATTTT. Translating gives CASSFWGDRGNQPQHF.

The chain has TRBV11-2 and TRBJ2-1; possible D gene TRBD1, 5 bases. TRBJ2-7 matches the DNA end more closely, so the J call is doubtful. The germline gives CDR1 SGHAT, CDR2 FQNNGV. The CDR3 sequence is 14 residues long. The CDR3 loop is CASSLQGSYNEQYF. The CDR3, as DNA: TGTGCCAGCAGCTTACAGGGCTCCTACAATGAGCAGTACTTC.

Points on this clonotype: Likely a read error: the CDR3 ends without its conserved phenylalanine or tryptophan. The DNA is left out, because the CDR3 cannot be placed on it with certainty; the CDR3 is given as TCRdb lists it. The rearrangement links TRBV7-2 to TRBJ2-1; the table's D call, TRBD1, has no DNA check behind it. Germline lookup yields CDR1 SGHTA and CDR2 FQGNSA. The CDR3 is made up of 16 amino acids, end residues included. The CDR3 protein is CASSLVLDRGQETPFI.

This clonotype has a handful of counts. V is TRBV6-5 and J is TRBJ2-7; a possible D gene is TRBD2 (6 bases). Germline V gene sequence: CDR1 MNHEY, CDR2 SVGAGI. The CDR3 extends over 14 amino acids. Between the trimmed V and J ends, which lost 2 bases and 4 bases, there was a span of 12 bases. The CDR3 DNA sequence: TGTGCCAGCAGTTACCTCGGGAGTGGGTACGAGCAGTACTTC. This encodes CASSYLGSGYEQYF.

The gene calls are TRBV6-5 and TRBJ2-1; D not certain. TRBJ2-7 explains the end of the DNA better; the J call may be wrong. The V gene's germline CDR1 is MNHEY and CDR2 SVGAGI. This CDR3 is 16 amino acids long. CDR3 sequence reads: CASSSLGVLTYNEQYF. The CDR3 bases are TGTGCCAGCAGTTCTCTCGGCGTCCTTACCTACAATGAGCAGTACTTC.

With regard to this clonotype: An end of the junction differs from the germline gene, which may be a read error. V gene TRBV12-3 or TRBV12-4 combines with J gene TRBJ2-4; a weak D match, TRBD2 (6 bases). The length of the CDR3 is 16 residues. The CDR3 DNA reads TGTGCCAGCAGCGTGGCGGGGCTGGGAGCCACAAACATTCAGTACTTC. Amino acid sequence: CASSVAGLGATNIQYF.

This chain's CDR3 is CASSRDTGGTGELFF. The CDR3 DNA is TGTGCCAGCAGCCGAGATACAGGGGGCACCGGGGAGCTGTTTTTT. The V call is TRBV5-4, the J call TRBJ2-2; 8 bases align to TRBD1. CDR3 size: 15 residues. Unmatched junction bases numbered 6, after V lost 4 bases and J lost 4 bases. CDR1 is SGHNT, CDR2 YYREEE, per germline (reference sequence).

Turning to this clonotype: Relative to the germline gene, one junction end is altered; a read error may explain this. This chain links TRBV7-3 with TRBJ2-5, with D maybe TRBD1 (8 bases). CDR3 size: 17 residues. Germline CDR1 reads SGHTA; CDR2 reads FQGTGA. The chain's CDR3 is CALQGGGGGGDQETQYF. In DNA, the CDR3 is TGTGCCTTACAGGGGGGGGGAGGGGGCGGTGACCAAGAGACTCAGTACTTC.

This clonotype was counted a few times. The chain is built from TRBV7-8 and TRBJ2-1; no clear D. This CDR3 is 12 amino acids long. Between the trimmed V and J ends, which lost 4 bases and 8 bases, there was a span of 9 bases. Per germline, CDR1 SGHVS and CDR2 FQNEAQ. DNA for the CDR3: TGTGCCAGCAGCTCCCGGGCCGATGAGCAGTTCTTC. This encodes CASSSRADEQFF.

This clonotype was detected many times. The chain combines TRBV6-1 with TRBJ2-1, with TRBD2 matching 8 bases. The J call may be faulty, since TRBJ2-5 better matches the DNA end. This CDR3 contains 14 residues. CDR1 MNHNS and CDR2 SASEGT come from the germline V gene. Here the CDR3 reads CASTRRGGRETQYF. Written as DNA, the CDR3 is TGTGCCAGCACCCGACGGGGGGGGCGAGAGACCCAGTACTTC.

This clonotype was counted only a few times. V is TRBV3-1 and J is TRBJ2-1; D is uncertain. V shed 0 bases and J shed 13 bases, with 19 bases lying between them. The CDR3 extends over 15 amino acids. Germline CDR1 and CDR2: LGHDT and YNNKEL (reference sequence). CDR3: CASSQDRSRKETQFF. Written as DNA, the CDR3 is TGTGCCAGCAGCCAAGATAGATCAAGGAAAGAGACCCAGTTCTTC.

A note on this clonotype: The junction departs from the called germline gene at one end, perhaps through a read error. This chain links TRBV6-1 with TRBJ2-1, with a weak D call TRBD1 (6 bases). Germline-derived CDR1 and CDR2 are MNHNS and SASEGT. This CDR3 is built from 14 residues. The CDR3 DNA sequence: TGTGCCAGCAGTGAAGGGACAGCCTCCAATGAGCAGTATTTC. Protein sequence: CASSEGTASNEQYF.

This clonotype qualifies as medium-sized. The V and J genes are TRBV12-3 or TRBV12-4 and TRBJ2-1, with D maybe TRBD2 (5 bases). The CDR3 has 16 residues. The V and J ends lost 1 base and 10 bases respectively, with 20 bases between them. The DNA of the CDR3 is TGTGCCAGCAGTTTAGAGTGGGGAGCAGGAACCTACGAGCAGTTCTTC. This codes for CASSLEWGAGTYEQFF.

In the case of this clonotype: The junction departs from germline at one end; a sequencing error may be responsible. This chain joins TRBV12-3 or TRBV12-4 and TRBJ2-2, with D possibly matching TRBD2 (6 bases). CDR3 length: 16 amino acids. CDR3 loop: CASGLADAVNTGALYF. CDR3 nucleotide sequence: TGTGCCAGTGGATTAGCGGATGCCGTGAACACCGGTGCGCTGTATTTT.

This clonotype was counted at least ten times. The rearrangement links TRBV3-1 to TRBJ2-1, with 15 bases identical to TRBD2. Germline CDR1 reads LGHDT; CDR2 reads YNNKEL (reference sequence). Trimming at V came to 0 bases and at J to 5 bases, leaving 8 bases not matched to a gene. The CDR3 is made up of 19 amino acids. The CDR3 spells CASSQDLGLAGGGNNEQFF. Here the CDR3 DNA reads TGTGCCAGCAGCCAAGATCTGGGACTAGCGGGAGGCGGGAACAATGAGCAGTTCTTC.

To note about this clonotype: One end of the junction is discordant with germline, which a read error may explain. V usage is TRBV7-7 and J usage is TRBJ2-3; 9 bases match TRBD1. Germline CDR1 and CDR2: SSHAT and FNYEAQ (reference sequence). CDR3 length equals 15 residues. The CDR3 reads CASSPGTGRADTQYF. The CDR3 DNA follows: TGTGCTAGCAGCCCCGGGACAGGGAGGGCAGATACGCAGTATTTT.

This clonotype showed up just once. An end of the junction differs from the germline gene, which may be a read error. The chain recombines TRBV10-1 with TRBJ2-5; the match to TRBD2 covers 8 bases. This CDR3 is 16 amino acids long. Germline assignment: CDR1 WNHNN and CDR2 SYGVQD (reference sequence). The CDR3 is CASRETGGRNLETQYF. As DNA, the CDR3 is TGCGCCAGCAGGGAGACGGGGGGGCGGAATTTGGAGACGCAGTATTTC.

This clonotype is a singleton in its sample. The junction differs from germline at one of its ends, possibly a read error. J is TRBJ2-4 and V is TRBV7-2; maybe TRBD2 (6 bases). The CDR3 is 16 residues long. Germline lookup yields CDR1 SGHTA and CDR2 FQGNSA. The CDR3 loop is CASRGTGGSDGETQYF. The CDR3 DNA reads TGTGCCAGCAGGGGAACTGGGGGGAGTGACGGAGAGACCCAGTATTTC. The full variable domain, its missing parts supplied by reference TRBV7-2 and TRBJ2-4, is GAGVSQSPSNKVTEKGKDVELRCDPISGHTALYWYRQSLGQGLEFLIYFQGNSAPDKSGLPSDRFSAERTGGSVSTLTIQRTQQEDSAVYLCASRGTGGSDGETQYFGAGTRLSVL.

The chain uses TRBV6-1 and TRBJ2-1, with TRBD2 identical over 13 bases. The CDR3 sequence is 16 residues long. V was pared by 6 bases and J by 5 bases, with 7 bases of the junction left unmatched. CDR1 is MNHNS and CDR2 is SASEGT in the germline V gene. The CDR3 region is CASRPLAGGPDNEQFF. The CDR3, as DNA: TGTGCCAGCAGACCACTAGCGGGAGGGCCCGACAATGAGCAGTTCTTC.

By sample share, this clonotype is medium-sized. The chain recombines TRBV6-1 with TRBJ2-5, with D possibly TRBD2 on 6 matching bases. Germline V gives CDR1 MNHNS, CDR2 SASEGT. The CDR3 length is 13 residues. V was pared by 10 bases and J by 11 bases, with 23 bases between. In nucleotides, the CDR3 is TGTGCCACCCACCGGGGGTCCCACAATGAGCAGTACTTC. Its translation is CATHRGSHNEQYF.

At least ten counts were recorded for this clonotype. This chain joins TRBV25-1 and TRBJ2-1, with TRBD2 identical over 8 bases. This CDR3 is 16 amino acids long. After removal of 6 bases from V and 3 bases from J, the junction contained 10 bases not matched to a gene. Germline CDR1 reads MGHDK; CDR2 reads SYGVNS. The CDR3: CASRGLAGHNYNEQFF. Written as DNA, the CDR3 is TGTGCCAGCAGGGGATTAGCGGGACACAACTACAATGAGCAGTTCTTC.

The chain carries TRBV14 and TRBJ1-5, with D hard to call. The germline V gene has CDR1 SGHDN and CDR2 FVKESK. The CDR3 has 13 residues. V lost 3 bases and J lost 4, with 7 bases in between. CDR3 residues: CASSQLGNQPQHF. The CDR3 coding sequence is TGTGCCAGCAGCCAGTTGGGAAATCAGCCCCAGCATTTT. Based on the CDR3 plus reference TRBV14 and TRBJ1-5, the full variable domain is EAGVTQFPSHSVIEKGQTVTLRCDPISGHDNLYWYRRVMGKEIKFLLHFVKESKQDESGMPNNRFLAERTGGTYSTLKVQPAELEDSGVYFCASSQLGNQPQHFGDGTRLSIL.

Notes on this clonotype: At one end the junction does not follow the germline gene, possibly because of a read error. This sequence joins TRBV6-5 and TRBJ2-3; TRBD2 matches at 7 bases. In germline, CDR1 is MNHEY, CDR2 SVGAGI. The CDR3 covers 15 residues. The CDR3 sequence: CARGYGGSDQETQYF. Here the CDR3 DNA reads TGTGCCAGGGGTTACGGGGGGAGTGACCAAGAGACGCAGTATTTC.